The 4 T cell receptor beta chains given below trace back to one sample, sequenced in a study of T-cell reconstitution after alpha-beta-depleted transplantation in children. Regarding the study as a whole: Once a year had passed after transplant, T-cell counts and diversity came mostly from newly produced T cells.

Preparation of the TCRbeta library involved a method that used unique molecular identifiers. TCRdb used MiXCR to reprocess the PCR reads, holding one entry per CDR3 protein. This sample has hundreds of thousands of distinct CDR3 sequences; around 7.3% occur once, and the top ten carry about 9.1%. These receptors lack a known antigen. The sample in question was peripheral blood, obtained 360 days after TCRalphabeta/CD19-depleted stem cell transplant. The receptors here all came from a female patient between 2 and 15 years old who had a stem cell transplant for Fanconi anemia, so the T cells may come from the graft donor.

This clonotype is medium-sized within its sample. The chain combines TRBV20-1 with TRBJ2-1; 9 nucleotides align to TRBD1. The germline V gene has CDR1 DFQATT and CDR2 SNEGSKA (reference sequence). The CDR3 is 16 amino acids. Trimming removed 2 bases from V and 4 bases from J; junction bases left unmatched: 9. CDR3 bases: TGCAGTGCTAGATCCCCAAGGGACAGGGTTTACAATGAGCAGTTCTTC. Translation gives CSARSPRDRVYNEQFF.

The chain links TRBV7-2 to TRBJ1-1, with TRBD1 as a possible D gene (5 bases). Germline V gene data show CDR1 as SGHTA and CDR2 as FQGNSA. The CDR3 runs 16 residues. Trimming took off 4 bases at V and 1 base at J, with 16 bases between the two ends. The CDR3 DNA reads TGTGCCAGCAGCTCGTATTCGGGACCGCCGAACACTGAAGCTTTCTTT. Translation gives CASSSYSGPPNTEAFF.

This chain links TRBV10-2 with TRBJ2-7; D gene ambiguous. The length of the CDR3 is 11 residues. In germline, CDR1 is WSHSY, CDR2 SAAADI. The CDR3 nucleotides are TGCGCCAGCAGTGCCGGACGTCTTCAACACGTC. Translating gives CASSAGRLQHV.

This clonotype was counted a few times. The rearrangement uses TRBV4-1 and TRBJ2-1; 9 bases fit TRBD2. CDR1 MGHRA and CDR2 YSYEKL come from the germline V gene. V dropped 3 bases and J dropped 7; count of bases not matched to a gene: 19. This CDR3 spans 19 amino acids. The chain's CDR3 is CASSHAAPGALAGNNEQFF. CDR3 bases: TGCGCCAGCAGCCACGCCGCACCGGGTGCCCTAGCGGGGAATAATGAGCAGTTCTTC.